Each of the 2 T cell receptor beta chains below was sequenced from the same sample in a study of sequential checkpoint blockade in melanoma. Profiling relied on immunoSEQ multiplex PCR, and the TCRdb table lists in-frame clones only, not all of them. This repertoire shows roughly 12,000 clones, about 80% found once; its top ten account for more than 45%. Treatment given: randomized to nivolumab then ipilimumab (arm A) or the reverse (arm B). The sequences come from CD8+ T cells sorted from blood (inferred from file names), collected from a patient given nivolumab and ipilimumab in sequence. All receptors derive from a human donor with melanoma.

The chain combines TRBV7-8 with TRBJ1-5; perhaps TRBD1 as D (5 bases). CDR3 length equals 15 residues. From germline, CDR1 is SGHVS and CDR2 FQNEAQ. The germline V and J ends were trimmed by 5 bases and 1 base, with 12 bases remaining between them. CDR3 nucleotide sequence: TGTGCCAGCAGCCAATGGGGGGGAAGCAATCAGCCCCAGCATTTT. Its translation is CASSQWGGSNQPQHF.

This clone was observed a single time. The chain is built from TRBV6-5 and TRBJ2-5, with D possibly TRBD1 on 5 matching bases. The DNA end lines up better with TRBJ2-7; the J call may be wrong. There are 15 residues in the CDR3. The germline V gene encodes CDR1 MNHEY and CDR2 SVGAGI. For the CDR3, the DNA is TGTGCCAGCAGTTTCGTCGTCGAACAGGTCTACGAGCAGTACTTC. It yields the protein CASSFVVEQVYEQYF.